The 17 T cell receptor beta chains in this list originate from one sample, sequenced in a study of beta chain features in type 1 diabetes. Expressed TCRB transcripts were sequenced because the isolated RNA had all been reverse transcribed beforehand. TCRdb's copy holds only in-frame clones and misses some; the assay was immunoSEQ multiplex PCR. The table lists hundreds of thousands of clones, over 10% of them singletons. Sequenced material: naive CD4+ T cells from blood. These receptors were taken from a man aged 18 to 29 in good health.

This clone was seen a few times. The chain employs TRBV6-5 and TRBJ1-5; D is undetermined. V was pared by 6 bases and J by 1 base, with 10 bases between. The germline V gene has CDR1 MNHEY and CDR2 SVGAGI. The CDR3 loop spans 14 amino acids. The CDR3 nucleotides are TGTGCCAGCAGCGCCGACAAGAGCAATCAGCCCCAGCATTTT. The encoded protein is CASSADKSNQPQHF.

This clone was counted only a few times. This rearrangement joins TRBV18 to TRBJ1-1; 7 bases are a match to TRBD1. The CDR3 contains 14 residues. After removal of 3 bases from V and 2 bases from J, the junction contained 3 bases not matched to a gene. The germline gives CDR1 KGHSH, CDR2 LQKENI. Here the CDR3 reads CASSPDRDNTEAFF. The DNA of the CDR3 is TGTGCCAGCTCACCCGACAGGGACAACACTGAAGCTTTCTTT.

The CDR3 nucleotides read TGTGCCAGCAGTTACTCGGGGGGGAGCTCCTACGAGCAGTACTTC. Its translation is CASSYSGGSSYEQYF. The chain has TRBV6-5 and TRBJ2-7; 7 positions agree with TRBD2. The V gene's germline CDR1 is MNHEY and CDR2 SVGAGI. This CDR3 contains 15 residues. After removal of 0 bases from V and 0 bases from J, the junction contained 2 bases not matched to a gene.

This chain links TRBV7-2 with TRBJ2-3, with 12 bases matching TRBD1. The V and J ends lost 5 bases and 4 bases, in that order; junction bases with no gene match: 7. The germline V gene has CDR1 SGHTA and CDR2 FQGNSA. The CDR3 is 16 residues long. CDR3 nucleotides: TGTGCCAGCAGCCCGGCCGGGACAGGGGGCGCAGATACGCAGTATTTT. This sequence encodes CASSPAGTGGADTQYF.

The table lists this clone with a few counts. The J gene is TRBJ1-5, the V gene TRBV25-1; the D gene is possibly TRBD1 (6 bases). From germline, CDR1 is MGHDK and CDR2 SYGVNS. V dropped 3 bases and J dropped 5 bases, with 8 bases sitting between them. The length of the CDR3 is 13 residues. This CDR3 is CASSEGAYQPQHF. As DNA, the CDR3 is TGTGCCAGCAGTGAGGGGGCCTATCAGCCCCAGCATTTT.

There are a few counts of this clone. The V gene is TRBV5-6, the J gene TRBJ1-2, with 8 positions matching TRBD1. The V gene's germline CDR1 is SGHDT and CDR2 YYEEEE. CDR3 length: 15 residues. V lost 3 bases to trimming and J lost 8 bases; unmatched junction nucleotides: 12. CDR3: CASSWDGQGRSGYTF. The CDR3 DNA follows: TGTGCCAGCAGCTGGGACGGACAGGGCAGAAGCGGCTACACCTTC.

The table lists this clone with a few counts. The rearrangement uses TRBV19 and TRBJ2-7, with TRBD1 identical over 9 bases. Germline trimming cut 4 bases from V and 3 bases from J; bases unmatched to any gene: 7. The germline gives CDR1 LNHDA, CDR2 SQIVND (reference sequence). This CDR3 contains 15 residues. The DNA of the CDR3 is TGTGCCAGTAGTACCTCCGGGACAGGGATCTACGAGCAGTACTTC. It specifies CASSTSGTGIYEQYF. Supplemented by reference TRBV19 and TRBJ2-7, the full variable domain reads DGGITQSPKYLFRKEGQNVTLSCEQNLNHDAMYWYRQDPGQGLRLIYYSQIVNDFQKGDIAEGYSVSREKKESFPLTVTSAQKNPTAFYLCASSTSGTGIYEQYFGPGTRLTVT.

The V gene is TRBV7-3, the J gene TRBJ2-7, with a possible D match to TRBD2 (7 bases). Germline V gene lookup returns CDR1 SGHTA and CDR2 FQGTGA. The V end lost 2 bases, the J end lost 1 base, and 12 bases lay between the germline ends. This CDR3 is 15 amino acids long. For the CDR3, the DNA is TGTGCCAGCAGCTTACGGGCGGGGGCTTCCTACGAGCAGTACTTC. It yields the protein CASSLRAGASYEQYF.

The table lists this clone with a few counts. The sample contains more than one DNA sequence encoding this CDR3. The V call is TRBV4-3, the J call TRBJ2-1; D ambiguous. Per germline, CDR1 LGHNA and CDR2 YSLEER. This CDR3 has 15 amino acids. Trimming cost V 1 base and J 0 bases, with 7 bases left between them. Here the CDR3 reads CASSQVPSSYNEQFF. The DNA for the CDR3 is TGCGCCAGCAGCCAAGTCCCCAGCTCCTACAATGAGCAGTTCTTC.

This clone was seen more than once but under ten times. The rearrangement joins TRBV5-1 to TRBJ1-6; unclear D gene. CDR3 size: 13 residues. Germline values: CDR1 SGHRS, CDR2 YFSETQ. Trimming removed 0 bases from V and 8 bases from J, with 6 bases in between. The CDR3 here is CASSLASDSPLHF. The CDR3, as DNA: TGCGCCAGCAGCTTGGCGTCGGATTCACCCCTCCACTTT.

V and J are TRBV7-9 and TRBJ1-4; TRBD1 is a possible D gene (6 bases). This CDR3 has 15 amino acids. The V end lost 11 bases, the J end lost 3 bases, and 19 bases lay between the germline ends. Germline V CDR1 and CDR2: SEHNR, FQNEAQ (reference sequence). CDR3 residues: CASTTGTTSNEKLFF. The CDR3 DNA sequence: TGTGCCTCAACCACCGGGACAACATCTAATGAAAAACTGTTTTTT. Using reference TRBV7-9 and TRBJ1-4 for the parts outside the CDR3, the full variable domain is DTGVSQNPRHKITKRGQNVTFRCDPISEHNRLYWYRQTLGQGPEFLTYFQNEAQLEKSRLLSDRFSAERPKGSFSTLEIQRTEQGDSAMYLCASTTGTTSNEKLFFGSGTQLSVL.

The sample holds a few counts of this clone. The chain has TRBV11-2 and TRBJ2-7; D ambiguous. CDR1 SGHAT and CDR2 FQNNGV come from the germline V gene. V lost 1 base, J lost 0 bases, and 7 bases lay in between. The CDR3 length is 14 residues. CDR3 nucleotides: TGTGCCAGCAGCTTAGCTACAGTCTCCTACGAGCAGTACTTC. It yields the protein CASSLATVSYEQYF.

This clone was detected a few times. J is TRBJ2-7 and V is TRBV18; D is perhaps TRBD1 (6 bases). The CDR3 is 16 amino acids. V lost 1 base, J lost 5 bases, and 18 bases lay in between. The germline V gene encodes CDR1 KGHSH and CDR2 LQKENI. The CDR3 coding sequence is TGTGCCAGCTCACCACTTGTAGCAGGGGTGAGGCACGAGCAGTACTTC. Amino acids: CASSPLVAGVRHEQYF.

The chain links TRBV7-2 to TRBJ2-3, with a possible D match to TRBD1 (6 bases). There are 16 residues in the CDR3. Trimming cost V 5 bases and J 0 bases, with 15 bases left between them. The germline CDR1 and CDR2 sequences are SGHTA and FQGNSA. CDR3: CASSLQGTASTDTQYF. The CDR3 nucleotides are TGTGCCAGCAGCCTACAGGGCACGGCCAGCACAGATACGCAGTATTTT.

The V and J genes are TRBV7-2 and TRBJ1-2, with D tentatively TRBD1 (5 bases). CDR1 is SGHTA and CDR2 is FQGNSA in the germline V gene. Trimming stripped 4 bases from V and 2 bases from J, with 11 bases between. This CDR3 contains 14 residues. CDR3 protein: CASSSQQVNYGYTF. The DNA for the CDR3 is TGTGCCAGCAGCTCACAACAGGTGAACTATGGCTACACCTTC.

This clone was counted between two and nine times. Written as DNA, the CDR3 is TGTGCCCTTGGTAGCGGGCGATCCTACGAGCAGTACTTC. Residues: CALGSGRSYEQYF. V gene TRBV28 combines with J gene TRBJ2-7; TRBD2 agrees at 7 bases. The CDR3 is 13 amino acids. Germline values: CDR1 MDHEN, CDR2 SYDVKM. Unmatched junction bases numbered 8, after V lost 11 bases and J lost 1 base.

V and J are TRBV4-3 and TRBJ2-2, with 10 nucleotides matching TRBD2. The trim removed 0 bases at V and 7 bases at J, leaving 8 bases unmatched. Germline CDR1 LGHNA, CDR2 YSLEER. This CDR3 spans 17 amino acids. As DNA, the CDR3 is TGCGCCAGCAGCCAAGATGGGGCTAGCGGGAGTATCGGGGAGCTGTTTTTT. Its protein is CASSQDGASGSIGELFF.